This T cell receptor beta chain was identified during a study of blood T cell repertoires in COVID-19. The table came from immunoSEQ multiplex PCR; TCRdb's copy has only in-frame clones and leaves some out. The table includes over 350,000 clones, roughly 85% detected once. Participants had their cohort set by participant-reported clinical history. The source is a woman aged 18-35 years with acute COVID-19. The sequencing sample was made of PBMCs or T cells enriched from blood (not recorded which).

The CDR3 sequence: CASSTTTGGSNQPQHF. CDR3 coding DNA: TGTGCCAGTAGTACTACGACAGGGGGTAGCAATCAGCCCCAGCATTTT. The chain couples TRBV19 to TRBJ1-5; the match to TRBD1 covers 9 bases. The germline V gene encodes CDR1 LNHDA and CDR2 SQIVND (reference sequence). The length of the CDR3 is 16 residues. J lost 0 bases, V lost 4 bases, and 4 bases had no gene match.